What follows describes a single T cell receptor (beta chain). Its antigen is not known. This sample was taken from a study of OX40 agonist ivuxolimab in advanced cancers. About the research overall: The patients received ivuxolimab by intravenous route every 2 weeks at 0.01 to 10 mg/kg. Three partial responders included one hepatocellular carcinoma patient and two cutaneous melanoma patients.

Points from the study as a whole: Normalized T-cell clonal expansion was also low in a subset of nonresponders.

Sequencing was performed with immunoSEQ multiplex PCR; in TCRdb, only in-frame clones are kept and a portion is missing. The sample carries approximately 75,000 clones, approximately 81% recorded once. Germline V gene lookup returns CDR1 MNHNS and CDR2 SASEGT. V trimming: 7 bases; J trimming: 0 bases; junction bases outside the gene matches: 5. The CDR3 is 14 residues long. The sequence derives from an adult with an advanced solid tumor such as melanoma, head and neck, liver or kidney cancer. The rearrangement links TRBV6-1 to TRBJ1-2, with TRBD1 identical over 7 bases. This sample comprised CD4+ or CD8+ T cells sorted from blood, obtained in a trial of the OX40 agonist ivuxolimab. The CDR3 coding sequence is TGTGCCAGCACCAGACAGGGCACTAACTATGGCTACACCTTC. It encodes CASTRQGTNYGYTF.